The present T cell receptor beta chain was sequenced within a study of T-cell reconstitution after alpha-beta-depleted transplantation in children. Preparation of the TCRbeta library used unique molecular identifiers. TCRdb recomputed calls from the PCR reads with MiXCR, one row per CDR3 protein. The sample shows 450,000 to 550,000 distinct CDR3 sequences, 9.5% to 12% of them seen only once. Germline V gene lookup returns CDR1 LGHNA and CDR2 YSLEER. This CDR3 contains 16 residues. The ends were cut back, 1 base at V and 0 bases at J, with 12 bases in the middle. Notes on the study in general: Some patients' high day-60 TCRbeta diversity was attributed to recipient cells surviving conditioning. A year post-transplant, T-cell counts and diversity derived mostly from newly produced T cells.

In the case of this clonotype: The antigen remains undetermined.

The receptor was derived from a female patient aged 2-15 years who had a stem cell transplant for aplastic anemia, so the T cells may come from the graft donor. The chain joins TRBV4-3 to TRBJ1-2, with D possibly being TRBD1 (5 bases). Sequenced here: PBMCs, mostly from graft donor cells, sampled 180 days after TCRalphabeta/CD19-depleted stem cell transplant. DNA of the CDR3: TGCGCCAGCAGCCAAGGGTGGGACGGCGCTAACTATGGCTACACCTTC. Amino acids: CASSQGWDGANYGYTF.